These T cell receptor beta chains were read from a single sample in a study of blood T cell repertoires in COVID-19. Here immunoSEQ multiplex PCR was the method, and the copy in TCRdb shows in-frame clones only, minus some. The repertoire includes 250,000 to 300,000 clones, 81% of them detected once, and 2.5% to 3.5% sits in the top ten. Material: peripheral blood. The receptors were gathered from a woman in her sixties with active or convalescent COVID-19. Both conserved end residues are part of each CDR3. Fields, in order: D gene, J gene, clone size, V gene, CDR3 length, CDR3 protein, CDR3 DNA. A D gene is named only where the DNA matches it firmly. Not every row has a clone size; where given, it reads once, few, many or a size class.

D gene: NA; J gene: TRBJ2-5; clone size: NA; V gene: TRBV4-2; CDR3 length: 18; CDR3 protein: CASSRAPPTRRVQETQYF; CDR3 DNA: TGTGCCAGCAGTCGCGCACCCCCGACTAGGCGGGTACAAGAGACCCAGTACTTC
D gene: NA; J gene: TRBJ1-1; clone size: NA; V gene: TRBV12-3/TRBV12-4; CDR3 length: 13; CDR3 protein: CASSFNGDTEAFF; CDR3 DNA: TGTGCCAGCAGTTTTAACGGGGACACTGAAGCTTTCTTT
D gene: TRBD1; J gene: TRBJ1-1; clone size: NA; V gene: TRBV2; CDR3 length: 14; CDR3 protein: CASSEDQGETEAFF; CDR3 DNA: TGTGCCAGCAGTGAAGATCAGGGGGAGACTGAAGCTTTCTTT
D gene: NA; J gene: TRBJ2-2; clone size: few; V gene: TRBV9; CDR3 length: 14; CDR3 protein: CASSVGGPTGELFF; CDR3 DNA: TGTGCCAGCAGCGTAGGCGGGCCGACCGGGGAGCTGTTTTTT
D gene: NA; J gene: TRBJ1-2; clone size: NA; V gene: TRBV1; CDR3 length: 16; CDR3 protein: CTSSQGGRVYCYGYTF; CDR3 DNA: TGCACCAGCAGCCAAGGGGGGCGGGTTTATTGCTATGGCTACACCTTC
D gene: NA; J gene: TRBJ1-5; clone size: NA; V gene: TRBV7-2; CDR3 length: 15; CDR3 protein: CASSRSTSSNQPQHF; CDR3 DNA: TGTGCCAGCAGCCGGAGCACCTCTAGCAATCAGCCCCAGCATTTT
D gene: NA; J gene: TRBJ2-3; clone size: NA; V gene: TRBV6-4; CDR3 length: 14; CDR3 protein: CASSESHITDTQYF; CDR3 DNA: TGTGCCAGCAGTGAATCTCACATAACAGATACGCAGTATTTT
D gene: NA; J gene: TRBJ1-5; clone size: NA; V gene: TRBV27; CDR3 length: 14; CDR3 protein: CASSLSRNNQPQHF; CDR3 DNA: TGTGCCAGCAGTTTATCCAGGAACAATCAGCCCCAGCATTTT
D gene: NA; J gene: TRBJ1-2; clone size: NA; V gene: TRBV7-2; CDR3 length: 15; CDR3 protein: CASSLDSGGNYGYTF; CDR3 DNA: TGTGCCAGCAGCTTAGATTCCGGGGGTAACTATGGCTACACCTTC
D gene: NA; J gene: TRBJ1-1; clone size: NA; V gene: TRBV19; CDR3 length: 14; CDR3 protein: CASSTTRPGTEAFF; CDR3 DNA: TGTGCCAGTAGTACGACGAGGCCGGGTACTGAAGCTTTCTTT
D gene: NA; J gene: TRBJ1-2; clone size: few; V gene: TRBV27; CDR3 length: 20; CDR3 protein: CASSGYGGGRGDPIYPGYTF; CDR3 DNA: TGTGCCAGCAGTGGCTATGGGGGGGGTAGGGGAGACCCTATTTATCCTGGCTACACCTTC
D gene: NA; J gene: TRBJ2-3; clone size: NA; V gene: TRBV2; CDR3 length: 19; CDR3 protein: CASRSTGQEYLIGADTQYF; CDR3 DNA: TGTGCCAGCAGGTCTACTGGGCAGGAATATTTGATCGGGGCAGATACGCAGTATTTT
D gene: NA; J gene: TRBJ2-7; clone size: once; V gene: TRBV5-8; CDR3 length: 15; CDR3 protein: CASSSEADGLFEQYF; CDR3 DNA: TGTGCCAGCAGCTCGGAGGCGGACGGACTATTCGAGCAGTACTTC
D gene: NA; J gene: TRBJ1-5; clone size: NA; V gene: TRBV5-1; CDR3 length: 15; CDR3 protein: CASSFSGGEGQPQHF; CDR3 DNA: TGCGCCAGCAGCTTTTCGGGGGGAGAGGGACAGCCCCAGCATTTT
D gene: NA; J gene: TRBJ2-7; clone size: NA; V gene: TRBV3-1/TRBV3-2; CDR3 length: 16; CDR3 protein: CASSQDLAGRSYEQYF; CDR3 DNA: TGTGCCAGCAGCCAAGATCTCGCAGGGAGGAGCTACGAGCAGTACTTC
D gene: NA; J gene: TRBJ2-7; clone size: few; V gene: TRBV6-2/TRBV6-3; CDR3 length: 14; CDR3 protein: CASSRTGSSYEQYF; CDR3 DNA: TGTGCCAGCAGCCGCACAGGGAGCTCCTACGAGCAGTACTTC
D gene: NA; J gene: TRBJ1-1; clone size: NA; V gene: TRBV3-1/TRBV3-2; CDR3 length: 14; CDR3 protein: CASSQTGRGTEAFF; CDR3 DNA: TGTGCCAGCAGCCAAACCGGGAGGGGGACTGAAGCTTTCTTT
D gene: NA; J gene: TRBJ1-2; clone size: NA; V gene: TRBV3-1/TRBV3-2; CDR3 length: 11; CDR3 protein: CASSQVNPLTF; CDR3 DNA: TGTGCCAGCAGCCAAGTAAATCCGTTAACCTTC
D gene: NA; J gene: TRBJ2-7; clone size: NA; V gene: TRBV6-2/TRBV6-3; CDR3 length: 14; CDR3 protein: CASSLPLQVPEQYF; CDR3 DNA: TGTGCCAGCAGTTTACCCCTCCAGGTACCCGAGCAGTACTTC
D gene: TRBD2; J gene: TRBJ2-1; clone size: NA; V gene: TRBV4-1; CDR3 length: 19; CDR3 protein: CASSQEQGGLAGGHNEQFF; CDR3 DNA: TGCGCCAGCAGCCAAGAGCAGGGTGGACTAGCGGGGGGCCACAATGAGCAGTTCTTC
D gene: NA; J gene: TRBJ1-5; clone size: NA; V gene: TRBV19; CDR3 length: 15; CDR3 protein: CATLDRSYSNQPQHF; CDR3 DNA: TGTGCCACCTTGGACAGATCATATAGCAATCAGCCCCAGCATTTT
D gene: TRBD2; J gene: TRBJ2-1; clone size: NA; V gene: TRBV7-3; CDR3 length: 14; CDR3 protein: CASNLAGGYNEQFF; CDR3 DNA: TGTGCCAGCAACCTAGCGGGGGGATACAATGAGCAGTTCTTC
D gene: NA; J gene: TRBJ1-3; clone size: NA; V gene: TRBV25-1; CDR3 length: 15; CDR3 protein: CASSEYRASGNTIYF; CDR3 DNA: TGTGCCAGCAGTGAATATAGAGCCTCTGGAAACACCATATATTTT
D gene: TRBD1; J gene: TRBJ1-1; clone size: NA; V gene: TRBV7-8; CDR3 length: 16; CDR3 protein: CASSLRMFRGLTEAFF; CDR3 DNA: TGTGCCAGCAGCTTACGAATGTTCAGGGGGCTCACTGAAGCTTTCTTT
D gene: NA; J gene: TRBJ1-5; clone size: NA; V gene: TRBV27; CDR3 length: 14; CDR3 protein: CASSLYRGGQPQHF; CDR3 DNA: TGTGCCAGCAGTTTATACCGGGGTGGTCAGCCCCAGCATTTT
D gene: TRBD1; J gene: TRBJ1-1; clone size: NA; V gene: TRBV11-2; CDR3 length: 15; CDR3 protein: CASSLAQGGNTEAFF; CDR3 DNA: TGTGCCAGCAGCTTGGCACAGGGGGGGAACACTGAAGCTTTCTTT
D gene: NA; J gene: TRBJ2-1; clone size: NA; V gene: TRBV9; CDR3 length: 13; CDR3 protein: CASGHQQSGEQFF; CDR3 DNA: TGTGCGTCGGGACACCAGCAATCGGGTGAGCAGTTCTTC
D gene: TRBD1; J gene: TRBJ2-3; clone size: NA; V gene: TRBV18; CDR3 length: 14; CDR3 protein: CASSQQGFTDTQYF; CDR3 DNA: TGTGCCAGCTCACAACAGGGGTTCACAGATACGCAGTATTTT
D gene: TRBD1; J gene: TRBJ1-6; clone size: NA; V gene: TRBV18; CDR3 length: 15; CDR3 protein: CASSPGDRTYSPLHF; CDR3 DNA: TGTGCCAGCTCACCCGGGGACAGAACTTATTCACCCCTCCACTTT
D gene: NA; J gene: TRBJ1-1; clone size: few; V gene: TRBV7-8; CDR3 length: 15; CDR3 protein: CASSLGGWGDTEAFF; CDR3 DNA: TGTGCCAGCAGCTTAGGCGGATGGGGGGACACTGAAGCTTTCTTT
D gene: NA; J gene: TRBJ1-2; clone size: NA; V gene: TRBV2; CDR3 length: 17; CDR3 protein: CASSEAELAWGNYGYTF; CDR3 DNA: TGTGCCAGCAGTGAAGCGGAACTAGCTTGGGGAAACTATGGCTACACCTTC
D gene: NA; J gene: TRBJ2-7; clone size: NA; V gene: TRBV5-4; CDR3 length: 13; CDR3 protein: CASSLAGVYEQYF; CDR3 DNA: TGTGCCAGCAGCTTGGCAGGGGTCTACGAGCAGTACTTC
D gene: TRBD2; J gene: TRBJ2-1; clone size: NA; V gene: TRBV20-1; CDR3 length: 15; CDR3 protein: CSASPGRVSYNEQFF; CDR3 DNA: TGCAGTGCTAGTCCAGGGAGGGTCTCCTACAATGAGCAGTTCTTC
D gene: NA; J gene: TRBJ1-6; clone size: once; V gene: TRBV21-1; CDR3 length: 16; CDR3 protein: CASSKGSRTANSPLHF; CDR3 DNA: TGTGCCAGCAGCAAAGGGTCACGAACAGCAAATTCACCCCTCCACTTT
D gene: TRBD1; J gene: TRBJ1-5; clone size: few; V gene: TRBV19; CDR3 length: 17; CDR3 protein: CASSTGRGTGGRQPQHF; CDR3 DNA: TGTGCCAGTAGTACCGGGCGGGGGACAGGGGGCCGTCAGCCCCAGCATTTT
D gene: TRBD1; J gene: TRBJ1-1; clone size: NA; V gene: TRBV5-1; CDR3 length: 15; CDR3 protein: CATKSGDRINTEAFF; CDR3 DNA: TGCGCCACTAAGAGCGGGGACAGGATTAACACTGAAGCTTTCTTT
D gene: NA; J gene: TRBJ1-2; clone size: NA; V gene: TRBV3-1/TRBV3-2; CDR3 length: 13; CDR3 protein: CASSQPGNYGYTF; CDR3 DNA: TGTGCCAGCAGCCAACCAGGCAACTATGGCTACACCTTC
D gene: TRBD2; J gene: TRBJ2-1; clone size: NA; V gene: TRBV28; CDR3 length: 16; CDR3 protein: CASTPFGGSSYNEQFF; CDR3 DNA: TGTGCCAGCACCCCCTTCGGGGGGAGCTCCTACAATGAGCAGTTCTTC
D gene: TRBD2; J gene: TRBJ2-5; clone size: once; V gene: TRBV29-1; CDR3 length: 14; CDR3 protein: CSVLERGQEKTQYF; CDR3 DNA: TGCAGCGTTCTAGAGCGGGGCCAGGAGAAGACCCAGTACTTC
D gene: NA; J gene: TRBJ2-5; clone size: NA; V gene: TRBV7-2; CDR3 length: 12; CDR3 protein: CASSRYQETQYF; CDR3 DNA: TGTGCCAGCAGCCGGTACCAAGAGACCCAGTACTTC
D gene: TRBD2; J gene: TRBJ2-1; clone size: NA; V gene: TRBV2; CDR3 length: 16; CDR3 protein: CASSLTQKRGGSEQFF; CDR3 DNA: TGTGCCAGCAGTCTAACCCAGAAGCGGGGGGGGAGTGAGCAGTTCTTC
D gene: TRBD1; J gene: TRBJ2-7; clone size: NA; V gene: TRBV2; CDR3 length: 15; CDR3 protein: CASSEYPGQGDEQYF; CDR3 DNA: TGTGCCAGCAGTGAATACCCGGGACAGGGCGACGAGCAGTACTTC
D gene: NA; J gene: TRBJ2-3; clone size: NA; V gene: TRBV13; CDR3 length: 12; CDR3 protein: CASSLVLDTQYF; CDR3 DNA: TGTGCCAGCAGCTTAGTTCTGGATACGCAGTATTTT
D gene: NA; J gene: TRBJ2-6; clone size: NA; V gene: TRBV5-1; CDR3 length: 17; CDR3 protein: CASSLTLRDSGANVLTF; CDR3 DNA: TGCGCCAGCAGCTTGACGCTCCGGGATTCTGGGGCCAACGTCCTGACTTTC
D gene: TRBD1; J gene: TRBJ2-5; clone size: NA; V gene: TRBV5-8; CDR3 length: 16; CDR3 protein: CASSSGQGANGETQYF; CDR3 DNA: TGTGCCAGCAGCTCCGGACAGGGGGCTAATGGGGAGACCCAGTACTTC
D gene: NA; J gene: TRBJ2-5; clone size: once; V gene: TRBV7-2; CDR3 length: 15; CDR3 protein: CASSLGGGGPETQYF; CDR3 DNA: TGTGCCAGCAGCTTAGGAGGGGGGGGCCCAGAGACCCAGTACTTC
D gene: TRBD1; J gene: TRBJ1-1; clone size: NA; V gene: TRBV9; CDR3 length: 15; CDR3 protein: CASSVETGIYTEAFF; CDR3 DNA: TGTGCCAGCAGCGTCGAGACAGGGATCTACACTGAAGCTTTCTTT
D gene: TRBD2; J gene: TRBJ2-5; clone size: once; V gene: TRBV6-5; CDR3 length: 14; CDR3 protein: CASSYSRRGETQYF; CDR3 DNA: TGTGCCAGCAGTTACTCCCGGCGGGGGGAGACCCAGTACTTC